These 14 T cell receptor beta chains were sequenced from one sample in a study of T cells in Graves' hyperthyroidism and ophthalmopathy (dated 2019 in TCRdb). The method was multiplex PCR. The sequencer listed for this sample is Illumina HiSeq 2000. The TCR beta CDR3 regions were amplified from RNA transcripts. The TCR CDR3 was subjected to a first round of RT-PCR using the HTBI primer set and the Qiagen OneStep RT-PCR kit. Using fastp at Q25 and MiXCR, TCRdb reprocessed the public reads and kept productive beta chains. Rows are combined by CDR3 protein, so each entry shows the most common genes and DNA. The sample table contains about 560,000 distinct CDR3 sequences; only one count was recorded for approximately 15% of them. 15% to 20% of the sample is in the top ten clones. Sequencing was performed on blood. Source of these receptors: a woman under 30 with Graves' hyperthyroidism.

This clonotype was counted a few times. One end of the junction fails to match germline, which may point to a read error. The chain uses TRBV5-1 and TRBJ2-7; D call uncertain. Per the germline V gene, CDR1 is SGHRS and CDR2 is YFSETQ. The CDR3 has 15 amino acids. The CDR3 sequence: CAASPTHHPSYERYF. For the CDR3, the DNA is TGCGCCGCATCCCCCACTCATCACCCTTCCTACGAGCGGTACTTC.

The V and J genes are TRBV6-1 and TRBJ2-2, with no clear D. Trimming shortened V by 2 bases and J by 3 bases, and 13 bases separated the two germline ends. Germline V lookup: CDR1 MNHNS, CDR2 SASEGT. The CDR3 runs 16 residues. The chain's CDR3 is CASSETHSADTGELFF. CDR3 bases: TGTGCCAGCAGTGAAACCCACTCGGCGGACACCGGGGAGCTGTTTTTT.

The chain is built from TRBV20-1 and TRBJ2-3; TRBD2 matches 9 bases. The CDR3 has 15 residues. The germline gives CDR1 DFQATT, CDR2 SNEGSKA (reference sequence). With 5 bases clipped from V and 3 bases from J, the junction kept 9 bases outside the gene matches. The CDR3 DNA reads as TGCAGTGCTCGACTAGCGGAGAGATGGACAGATACGCAGTATTTT. Protein product: CSARLAERWTDTQYF.

This clonotype was seen at least ten times. The junction shows a germline mismatch at one end, possibly a read error. The V gene is TRBV7-7, the J gene TRBJ2-1; 7 bases are a match to TRBD1. CDR1 and CDR2 from the germline V gene are SSHAT and FNYEAQ (reference sequence). The CDR3 loop spans 15 amino acids. The CDR3 DNA follows: TGTGCTAGCAGCTCAAGGACAGGCCCCAACAATGAGCAGTTCTTC. This encodes CASSSRTGPNNEQFF.

The chain is built from TRBV10-1 and TRBJ2-5; 7 bases agree with TRBD1. The V segment lost 3 bases and the J segment 9 bases; nucleotides outside the gene matches: 16. The CDR3 consists of 16 residues. CDR1 WNHNN and CDR2 SYGVQD come from the germline V gene (reference sequence). The CDR3 DNA follows: TGCGCCAGCAGTGATTCATCCGGGACAGCAAGAGTGGCCCAGTACTTC. Its protein product is CASSDSSGTARVAQYF.

This clonotype was seen a handful of times. The chain has TRBV7-3 and TRBJ1-1, with a possible D match to TRBD1 (5 bases). CDR3 length equals 15 residues. Germline V gives CDR1 SGHTA, CDR2 FQGTGA. V was cut by 5 bases and J by 5 bases, with 18 bases left in between. This CDR3 is CASSPSGGRWTEAFF. CDR3 in DNA: TGTGCCAGCAGCCCGAGTGGGGGAAGATGGACTGAAGCTTTCTTT.

As for this clonotype: Possible read error: a much larger clone is one base away. J is TRBJ2-1 and V is TRBV5-1; D not certain. The V gene's germline CDR1 is SGHRS and CDR2 YFSETQ. The CDR3 has 12 amino acids. The CDR3 loop is CSSSHGVAEQFF. The CDR3 region has the DNA TGCTCCAGCAGCCATGGGGTGGCTGAGCAGTTCTTC.

The rearrangement links TRBV11-1 to TRBJ2-5; the D gene could be TRBD1 or TRBD2 (5 bases each). V lost 6 bases to trimming and J lost 4 bases, with 12 bases between them. This CDR3 spans 13 amino acids. Germline CDR1 and CDR2: SGHAT and FQDESV (reference sequence). CDR3: CASRGRVGETQYF. The CDR3 bases are TGTGCCAGCAGGGGACGGGTTGGAGAGACCCAGTACTTC.

This clonotype was seen more than once but under ten times. The chain carries TRBV25-1 and TRBJ2-2; D is uncertain. CDR3 length: 13 amino acids. The germline V and J ends were trimmed by 4 bases and 6 bases, with 9 bases remaining between them. CDR1 MGHDK and CDR2 SYGVNS come from the germline V gene. Written as DNA, the CDR3 is TGTGCCAGCAGTGGGTTTAGGGCCGGGGAGCTGTTTTTT. This gives the protein CASSGFRAGELFF.

This rearrangement joins TRBV7-2 to TRBJ2-5; 7 bases match TRBD2. The CDR3 is 16 residues long. The germline V gene has CDR1 SGHTA and CDR2 FQGNSA. Trimming removed 5 bases from V and 2 bases from J; junction bases left unmatched: 11. CDR3 residues: CASSHGRRGKQETQYF. CDR3 DNA: TGTGCCAGCAGCCACGGGAGGCGGGGGAAACAAGAGACCCAGTACTTC. Together with reference TRBV7-2 and TRBJ2-5, the CDR3 gives the full variable domain: GAGVSQSPSNKVTEKGKDVELRCDPISGHTALYWYRQSLGQGLEFLIYFQGNSAPDKSGLPSDRFSAERTGGSVSTLTIQRTQQEDSAVYLCASSHGRRGKQETQYFGPGTRLLVL.

This clonotype has at least ten counts. One end of the junction is discordant with germline, which a read error may explain. The chain has TRBV4-1 and TRBJ2-7, with TRBD1 identical over 9 bases. Germline-derived CDR1 and CDR2 are MGHRA and YSYEKL. This CDR3 has 13 amino acids. The DNA for the CDR3 is TGTGCCAGCAGTCAGGACAGGGGCTACGAGCAGTACTTC. Encoded protein: CASSQDRGYEQYF.

The rearrangement uses TRBV19 and TRBJ1-6; 8 bases agree with TRBD1. CDR1 and CDR2 from the germline V gene are LNHDA and SQIVND (reference sequence). This CDR3 is built from 15 residues. The J segment lost 8 bases and the V segment lost 9 bases, leaving 12 bases of the junction unmatched. The CDR3 DNA reads TGTGCCAGCCACCTGGACAGGGCTGTAGATTCACCCCTCCACTTT. Translating gives CASHLDRAVDSPLHF.

The chain has TRBV12-5 and TRBJ2-7; perhaps D is TRBD1 or TRBD2 (5 bases each). Germline V gene lookup returns CDR1 LGHNT and CDR2 FRNRAP. The V and J ends lost 3 bases and 1 base respectively, with 13 bases between them. This CDR3 comprises 15 residues. The DNA for the CDR3 is TGTGCTAGTGGTTTCTTCCGGGACGGGTCCTACGAGCAGTACTTC. Protein product: CASGFFRDGSYEQYF.

The V and J genes are TRBV6-1 and TRBJ2-7; 10 positions match TRBD2. The CDR3 loop spans 17 amino acids. In germline, CDR1 is MNHNS, CDR2 SASEGT. V gave up 4 bases and J gave up 3 bases; unmatched junction bases: 12. The CDR3 DNA follows: TGTGCCAGCAGTGGGCAATTAGCGGGAGGATTCTACTACGAGCAGTACTTC. It encodes CASSGQLAGGFYYEQYF.